A single sample gave rise to the 21 T cell receptor beta chains below, sequenced in a study of blood T cell repertoires in COVID-19. The method was immunoSEQ multiplex PCR; TCRdb's version includes in-frame clones alone and lacks a portion of them. The top ten hold about 3% of the sample, which has approximately 220,000 clones, approximately 81% seen once. The sample consisted of peripheral blood. These receptors all come from a man between 45 and 60 years old who had recovered from COVID-19.

Points on this clone: Other DNA sequences within the sample encode an identical CDR3. The rearrangement joins TRBV30 to TRBJ1-5, with D unresolved. CDR3 length: 13 residues. In germline, CDR1 is GTSNPN, CDR2 SVGIG (reference sequence). V lost 0 bases to trimming and J lost 2 bases, with 5 bases between them. CDR3 nucleotide sequence: TGTGCCTGGAGTGTATCGGGCAATCAGCCCCAGCATTTT. Its protein is CAWSVSGNQPQHF.

This sequence joins TRBV2 and TRBJ1-5; D is uncertain. Germline V gene data show CDR1 as SNHLY and CDR2 as FYNNEI. The CDR3 is 13 residues long. V was pared by 5 bases and J by 6 bases, with 11 bases between. The CDR3 is CASSTLEVQPQHF. The CDR3, as DNA: TGTGCCAGCAGTACTCTGGAGGTTCAGCCCCAGCATTTT.

The genes are TRBV19 and TRBJ2-5; weak D call: TRBD2 (6 bases). The CDR3 contains 13 residues. V dropped 5 bases and J dropped 5 bases, with 12 bases sitting between them. Germline V gene lookup returns CDR1 LNHDA and CDR2 SQIVND (reference sequence). The CDR3 is CASSSTGAETQYF. The CDR3 region has the DNA TGTGCCAGTAGTTCTACGGGAGCGGAGACCCAGTACTTC.

This chain links TRBV6-6 with TRBJ2-7; maybe TRBD2 (5 bases). The V gene's germline CDR1 is MNHNY and CDR2 SVGAGI (reference sequence). V was shortened by 8 bases and J by 4 bases, with 15 bases between the two germline ends. This CDR3 comprises 13 residues. CDR3 sequence reads: CASLETSGYEQYF. The CDR3 DNA reads as TGTGCCAGCCTCGAAACTAGTGGGTACGAGCAGTACTTC.

The gene calls are TRBV19 and TRBJ1-5; D gene uncertain. From germline, CDR1 is LNHDA and CDR2 SQIVND (reference sequence). The length of the CDR3 is 15 residues. Trimming shortened V by 7 bases and J by 3 bases, and 16 bases separated the two germline ends. This CDR3 is CASKVDYLNNQPQHF. As DNA, the CDR3 is TGTGCCAGTAAGGTCGACTATCTCAACAATCAGCCCCAGCATTTT.

J is TRBJ2-7 and V is TRBV3-1 (or the pseudogene TRBV3-2), with 10 bases lining up with TRBD1. Germline CDR1 is LGHDT and CDR2 is YNNKEL (reference sequence). The CDR3 length is 14 residues. The V gene end was trimmed by 3 bases and the J gene end by 6 bases; junction bases not matched to a gene: 5. CDR3 sequence (DNA): TGTGCCAGCAGCCAGGCGGGACAGGGGAGCGAGCAGTACTTC. Protein product: CASSQAGQGSEQYF.

The chain is built from TRBV5-1 and TRBJ1-1; 7 bases are shared with TRBD1. The junction had 6 bases not matched to a gene; V was cut back by 3 bases and J by 1 base. CDR1 and CDR2 from the germline V gene are SGHRS and YFSETQ. The CDR3 is 15 residues long. CDR3 sequence: CASSSQGRGNTEAFF. The CDR3 DNA is TGCGCCAGCAGCTCACAGGGGCGGGGGAACACTGAAGCTTTCTTT.

This clone was picked up one time. The chain carries TRBV23-1 and TRBJ1-2, with 10 bases lining up with TRBD1. TRBV23-1 has ORF status, its function being uncertain. V shed 3 bases and J 8 bases; nucleotides not matched to a gene: 3. The CDR3 contains 13 residues. This CDR3 is CASSHPTGGGYTF. The DNA of the CDR3 is TGCGCCAGCAGTCATCCGACAGGGGGCGGCTACACCTTC.

This chain joins TRBV18 and TRBJ1-6; 7 bases are a match to TRBD1. J was trimmed by 14 bases and V by 2 bases; bases with no gene match: 12. CDR1 is KGHSH, CDR2 LQKENI, per germline. The CDR3 is 15 residues long. CDR3 amino acids: CASSPTDRNRRTLHF. The CDR3, as DNA: TGTGCCAGCTCACCAACGGACAGGAACCGGAGAACCCTCCACTTT. The whole variable domain, filled in from reference TRBV18 and TRBJ1-6, reads NAGVMQNPRHLVRRRGQEARLRCSPMKGHSHVYWYRQLPEEGLKFMVYLQKENIIDESGMPKERFSAEFPKEGPSILRIQQVVRGDSAAYFCASSPTDRNRRTLHFGNGTRLTVT.

A note on this clone: No DNA is shown, since the ends of the CDR3 on it are uncertain; the CDR3 is the one TCRdb lists. V gene TRBV3-1 (or the pseudogene TRBV3-2) combines with J gene TRBJ2-7; TRBD2 reflects the table's D call only, with no check against the DNA. Germline assignment: CDR1 LGHDT and CDR2 YNNKEL (reference sequence). The CDR3 totals 14 residues, both ends included. The CDR3 sequence is CASSQEWASGSKDF.

The rearrangement links TRBV10-3 to TRBJ2-7; D may be TRBD2 (6 bases). The CDR3 covers 12 residues. Per the germline V gene, CDR1 is ENHRY and CDR2 is SYGVKD. Trimming removed 4 bases from V and 6 bases from J, with 10 bases in between. CDR3: CAISVTGVEQYF. For the CDR3, the DNA is TGTGCCATCAGTGTTACGGGAGTCGAGCAGTACTTC.

This chain uses TRBV27 with TRBJ1-6; 8 nucleotides align to TRBD1. Trimming removed 5 bases from V and 10 bases from J; junction bases left unmatched: 10. CDR1 and CDR2 (germline): MNHEY, SMNVEV (reference sequence). The CDR3 runs to 15 residues. CDR3 in DNA: TGTGCCAGCAGTCCCTGGAGCAGGGGGCAATCACCCCTCCACTTT. Amino acid sequence: CASSPWSRGQSPLHF.

V is TRBV10-2 and J is TRBJ2-3, with 9 bases aligning to TRBD2. This CDR3 is 16 amino acids long. J lost 3 bases, V lost 0 bases, and 4 bases had no gene match. The germline gives CDR1 WSHSY, CDR2 SAAADI. The CDR3 spells CASSESSSGRTDTQYF. The DNA of the CDR3 is TGCGCCAGCAGTGAGTCGTCGAGCGGGAGGACAGATACGCAGTATTTT.

CDR3 amino acids: CASSPGTGRQETQYF. CDR3 in DNA: TGTGCCAGCAGCCCCGGGACAGGACGACAAGAGACCCAGTACTTC. V gene TRBV11-2 combines with J gene TRBJ2-5, with TRBD1 matching over 8 bases. Germline values: CDR1 SGHAT, CDR2 FQNNGV. V dropped 5 bases and J dropped 2; count of bases not matched to a gene: 7. The CDR3 consists of 15 residues.

V usage is TRBV9 and J usage is TRBJ1-1; 7 positions agree with TRBD1. CDR3 length: 16 residues. The junction had 9 bases not matched to a gene; V was cut back by 0 bases and J by 4 bases. CDR1 and CDR2 (germline): SGDLS, YYNGEE. CDR3 residues: CASSVGGTVQGTEAFF. Here the CDR3 DNA reads TGTGCCAGCAGCGTAGGCGGGACAGTCCAGGGCACTGAAGCTTTCTTT.

This chain's CDR3 is CASSEAGPGQETQYF. The CDR3 coding sequence is TGTGCCAGCAGTGAAGCTGGTCCAGGACAAGAGACCCAGTACTTC. The rearrangement joins TRBV6-1 to TRBJ2-5, with D hard to call. Trimming took 0 bases from V and 2 from J, leaving 10 bases between them. This CDR3 is 15 amino acids long. CDR1 is MNHNS, CDR2 SASEGT, per germline.

This chain joins TRBV28 and TRBJ2-7, with 9 bases that match TRBD1. The V and J ends lost 6 bases and 3 bases, in that order; junction bases with no gene match: 6. The germline V gene has CDR1 MDHEN and CDR2 SYDVKM. The CDR3 is 14 amino acids. CDR3 sequence reads: CASSNRGPNYEQYF. As DNA, the CDR3 is TGTGCCAGCAGCAACAGGGGGCCTAACTACGAGCAGTACTTC.

The V and J genes are TRBV5-1 and TRBJ2-3; TRBD1 aligns across 9 bases. V was clipped by 3 bases and J by 0 bases; unmatched bases: 5. CDR3 length equals 16 residues. Germline CDR1 and CDR2: SGHRS and YFSETQ. CDR3 sequence (DNA): TGCGCCAGCAGCTCCGGGACAGGGATTAGCACAGATACGCAGTATTTT. Translation: CASSSGTGISTDTQYF.

The chain couples TRBV4-2 to TRBJ2-3, with 9 positions matching TRBD2. V shed 4 bases, J shed 0 bases, and the junction held 2 bases outside the gene matches. The CDR3 is made up of 15 amino acids. CDR1 LGHNA and CDR2 YNFKEQ come from the germline V gene. The CDR3 DNA follows: TGTGCCAGCAGCCCCGGACTAGCGAGCACAGATACGCAGTATTTT. Encoded protein: CASSPGLASTDTQYF.

The chain links TRBV7-9 to TRBJ1-2, with D possibly being TRBD1 (6 bases). Germline CDR1 and CDR2: SEHNR and FQNEAQ (reference sequence). This CDR3 spans 14 amino acids. The V and J ends lost 6 bases and 3 bases respectively, with 14 bases between them. The CDR3 protein is CASSPPQGYYGYTF. The CDR3 DNA reads as TGTGCCAGCAGTCCCCCACAGGGTTACTATGGCTACACCTTC.

The chain recombines TRBV7-8 with TRBJ1-2; D call uncertain. The CDR3 totals 12 residues. Deletions cut 2 bases from V and 10 bases from J, with 11 bases between. Germline values: CDR1 SGHVS, CDR2 FQNEAQ. The CDR3, as DNA: TGTGCCAGCAGCTTATATCCGGGGTCCTACACCTTC. Its translation is CASSLYPGSYTF. The whole variable domain, remainder taken from reference TRBV7-8 and TRBJ1-2, is GAGVSQSPRYKVAKRGQDVALRCDPISGHVSLFWYQQALGQGPEFLTYFQNEAQLDKSGLPSDRFFAERPEGSVSTLKIQRTQQEDSAVYLCASSLYPGSYTFGSGTRLTVV.